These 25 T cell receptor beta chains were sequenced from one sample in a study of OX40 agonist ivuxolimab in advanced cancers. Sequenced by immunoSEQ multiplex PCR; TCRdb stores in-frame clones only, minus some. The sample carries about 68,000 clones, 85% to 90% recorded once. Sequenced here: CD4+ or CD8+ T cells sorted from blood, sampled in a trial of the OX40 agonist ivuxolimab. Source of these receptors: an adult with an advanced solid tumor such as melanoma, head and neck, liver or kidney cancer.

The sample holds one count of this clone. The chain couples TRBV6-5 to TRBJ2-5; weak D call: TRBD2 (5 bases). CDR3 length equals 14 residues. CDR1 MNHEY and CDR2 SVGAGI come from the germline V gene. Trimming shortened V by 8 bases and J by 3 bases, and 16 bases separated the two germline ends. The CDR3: CASGPRGHEETQYF. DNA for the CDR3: TGTGCCAGCGGGCCCCGGGGTCATGAAGAGACCCAGTACTTC.

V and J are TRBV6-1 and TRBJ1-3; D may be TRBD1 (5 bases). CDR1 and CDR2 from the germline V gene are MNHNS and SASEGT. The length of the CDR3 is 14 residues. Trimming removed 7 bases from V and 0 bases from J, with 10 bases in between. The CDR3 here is CASTGDFSGNTIYF. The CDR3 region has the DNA TGTGCCAGCACCGGGGACTTCTCTGGAAACACCATATATTTT.

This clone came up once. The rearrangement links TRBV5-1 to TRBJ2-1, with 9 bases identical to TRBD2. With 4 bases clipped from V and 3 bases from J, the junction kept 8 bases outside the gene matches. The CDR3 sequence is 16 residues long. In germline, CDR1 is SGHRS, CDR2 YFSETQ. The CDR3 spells CASSPGGTSFYNEQFF. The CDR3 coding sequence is TGCGCCAGCAGCCCGGGTGGGACTAGCTTCTACAATGAGCAGTTCTTC.

The CDR3 loop reads CASSVDSPNQPQHF. Written as DNA, the CDR3 is TGTGCCAGCAGCGTAGACAGCCCAAATCAGCCCCAGCATTTT. The chain recombines TRBV7-3 with TRBJ1-5, with D possibly TRBD1 on 5 matching bases. Trimming removed 5 bases from V and 4 bases from J, with 12 bases in between. Per germline, CDR1 SGHTA and CDR2 FQGTGA. The CDR3 is 14 amino acids.

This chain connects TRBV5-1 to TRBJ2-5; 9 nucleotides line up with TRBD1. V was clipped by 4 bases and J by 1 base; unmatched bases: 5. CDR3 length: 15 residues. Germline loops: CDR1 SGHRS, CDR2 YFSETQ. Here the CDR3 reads CASSRRDRVQETQYF. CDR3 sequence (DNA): TGCGCCAGCAGCAGGAGGGACAGGGTCCAAGAGACCCAGTACTTC.

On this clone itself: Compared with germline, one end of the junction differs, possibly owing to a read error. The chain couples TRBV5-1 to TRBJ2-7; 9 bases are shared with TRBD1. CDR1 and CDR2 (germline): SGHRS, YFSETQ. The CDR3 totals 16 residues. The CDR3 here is CASSSSGTGSSYGQYF. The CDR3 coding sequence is TGCGCCAGCAGCTCTTCCGGGACAGGGTCCTCCTACGGGCAGTACTTC.

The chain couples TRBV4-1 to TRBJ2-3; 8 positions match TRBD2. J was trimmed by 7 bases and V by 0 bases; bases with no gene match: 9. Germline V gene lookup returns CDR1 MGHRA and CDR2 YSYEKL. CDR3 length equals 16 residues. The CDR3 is CASSQEGTRAVNTQYF. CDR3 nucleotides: TGCGCCAGCAGCCAAGAAGGGACTAGGGCCGTGAATACGCAGTATTTT.

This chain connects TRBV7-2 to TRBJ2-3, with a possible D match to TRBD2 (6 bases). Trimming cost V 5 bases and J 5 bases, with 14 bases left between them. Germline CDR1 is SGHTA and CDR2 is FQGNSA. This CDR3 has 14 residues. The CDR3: CASSPRGFVDTQYF. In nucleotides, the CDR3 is TGTGCCAGCAGCCCCCGGGGGTTTGTAGATACGCAGTATTTT.

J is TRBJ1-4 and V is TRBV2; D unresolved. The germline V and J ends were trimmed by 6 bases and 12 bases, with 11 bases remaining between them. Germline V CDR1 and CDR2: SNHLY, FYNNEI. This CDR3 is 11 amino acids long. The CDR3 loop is CASRPNGELFF. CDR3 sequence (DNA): TGTGCCAGCAGACCCAACGGGGAACTGTTTTTT.

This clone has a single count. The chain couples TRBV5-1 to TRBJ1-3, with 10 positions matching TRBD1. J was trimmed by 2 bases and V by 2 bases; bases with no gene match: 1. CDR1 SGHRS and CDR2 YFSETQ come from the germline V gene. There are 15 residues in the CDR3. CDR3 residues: CASSLGTGAGNTIYF. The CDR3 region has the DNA TGCGCCAGCAGCTTAGGGACAGGGGCTGGAAACACCATATATTTT.

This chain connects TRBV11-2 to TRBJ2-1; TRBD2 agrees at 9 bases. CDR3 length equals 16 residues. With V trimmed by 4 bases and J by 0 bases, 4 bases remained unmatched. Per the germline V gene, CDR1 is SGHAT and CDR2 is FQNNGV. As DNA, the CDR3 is TGTGCCAGCAGCTCCAGGACTAGCGACTCCTACAATGAGCAGTTCTTC. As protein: CASSSRTSDSYNEQFF.

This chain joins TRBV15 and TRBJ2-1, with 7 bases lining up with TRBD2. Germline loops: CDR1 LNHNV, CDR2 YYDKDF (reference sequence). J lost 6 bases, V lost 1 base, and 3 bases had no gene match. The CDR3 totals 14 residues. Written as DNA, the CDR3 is TGTGCCACCAGCAGAGGCGGGAGCACCAATGAGCAGTTCTTC. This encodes CATSRGGSTNEQFF.

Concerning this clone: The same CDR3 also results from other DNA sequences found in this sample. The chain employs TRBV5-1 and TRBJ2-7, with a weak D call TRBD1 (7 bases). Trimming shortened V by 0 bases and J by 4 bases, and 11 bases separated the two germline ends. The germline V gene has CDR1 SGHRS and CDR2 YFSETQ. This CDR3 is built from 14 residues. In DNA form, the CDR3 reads TGCGCCAGCAGCTTGGGACAGGGAGGATACGAGCAGTACTTC. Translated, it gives CASSLGQGGYEQYF.

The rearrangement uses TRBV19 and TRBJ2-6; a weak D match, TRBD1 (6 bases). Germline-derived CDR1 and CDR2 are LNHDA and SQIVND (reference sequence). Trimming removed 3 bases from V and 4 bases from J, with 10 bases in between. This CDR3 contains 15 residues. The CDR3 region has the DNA TGTGCCAGTAGTATTCGGACAGCCGGGGCCAACGTCCTGACTTTC. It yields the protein CASSIRTAGANVLTF.

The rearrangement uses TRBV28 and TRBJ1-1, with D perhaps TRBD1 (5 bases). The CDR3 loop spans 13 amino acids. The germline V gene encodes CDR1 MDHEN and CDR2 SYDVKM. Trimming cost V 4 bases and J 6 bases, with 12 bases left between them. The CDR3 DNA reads TGTGCCAGCAGTTACCCAAGGGGCCCTGAAGCTTTCTTT. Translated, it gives CASSYPRGPEAFF.

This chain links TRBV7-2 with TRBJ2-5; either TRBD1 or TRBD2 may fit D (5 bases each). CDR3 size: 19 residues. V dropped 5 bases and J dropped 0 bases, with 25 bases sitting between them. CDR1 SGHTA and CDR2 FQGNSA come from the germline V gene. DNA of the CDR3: TGTGCCAGCAGCATGGGGGACCAATACAAAAAAAAGTACCAAGAGACCCAGTACTTC. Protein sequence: CASSMGDQYKKKYQETQYF.

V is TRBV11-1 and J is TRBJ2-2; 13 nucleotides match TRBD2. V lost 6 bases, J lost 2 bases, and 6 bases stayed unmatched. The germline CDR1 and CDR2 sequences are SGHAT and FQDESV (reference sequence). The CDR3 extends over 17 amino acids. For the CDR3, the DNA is TGTGCCAGCAGTCGGACTAGCGGGAGTGGAAACACCGGGGAGCTGTTTTTT. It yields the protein CASSRTSGSGNTGELFF.

CDR3 sequence: CASSLAGTGGTEAFF. CDR3 in DNA: TGTGCCAGCAGCTTAGCTGGGACAGGGGGCACTGAAGCTTTCTTT. This sequence joins TRBV7-9 and TRBJ1-1; 11 bases fit TRBD1. The J segment lost 4 bases and the V segment lost 0 bases, leaving 1 base of the junction unmatched. The CDR3 has 15 amino acids. Germline loops: CDR1 SEHNR, CDR2 FQNEAQ (reference sequence).

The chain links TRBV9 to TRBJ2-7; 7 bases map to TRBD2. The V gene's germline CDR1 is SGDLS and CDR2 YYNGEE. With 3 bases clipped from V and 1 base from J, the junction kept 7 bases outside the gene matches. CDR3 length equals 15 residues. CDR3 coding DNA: TGTGCCAGCAGCGGGTCGGCTAGCGGTTCCTACGAGCAGTACTTC. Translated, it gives CASSGSASGSYEQYF.

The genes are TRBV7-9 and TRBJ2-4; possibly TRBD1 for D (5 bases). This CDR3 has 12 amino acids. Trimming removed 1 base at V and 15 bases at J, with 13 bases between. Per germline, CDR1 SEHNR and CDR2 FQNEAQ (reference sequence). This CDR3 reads CASSLDQGSTYF. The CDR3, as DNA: TGTGCCAGCAGCTTAGATCAGGGTAGCACGTACTTC. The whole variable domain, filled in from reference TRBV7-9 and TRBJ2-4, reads DTGVSQNPRHKITKRGQNVTFRCDPISEHNRLYWYRQTLGQGPEFLTYFQNEAQLEKSRLLSDRFSAERPKGSFSTLEIQRTEQGDSAMYLCASSLDQGSTYFGAGTRLSVL.

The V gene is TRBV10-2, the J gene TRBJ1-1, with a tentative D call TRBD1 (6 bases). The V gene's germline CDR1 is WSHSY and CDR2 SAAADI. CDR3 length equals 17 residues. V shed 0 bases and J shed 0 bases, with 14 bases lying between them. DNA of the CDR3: TGCGCCAGCAGTGAGTCGAGAGGGGGTGCTATGAACACTGAAGCTTTCTTT. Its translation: CASSESRGGAMNTEAFF.

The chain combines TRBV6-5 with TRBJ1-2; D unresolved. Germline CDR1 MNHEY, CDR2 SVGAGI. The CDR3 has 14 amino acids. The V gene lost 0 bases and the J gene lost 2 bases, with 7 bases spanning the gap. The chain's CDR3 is CASSYSYSNYGYTF. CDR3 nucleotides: TGTGCCAGCAGTTACTCATACAGCAACTATGGCTACACCTTC.

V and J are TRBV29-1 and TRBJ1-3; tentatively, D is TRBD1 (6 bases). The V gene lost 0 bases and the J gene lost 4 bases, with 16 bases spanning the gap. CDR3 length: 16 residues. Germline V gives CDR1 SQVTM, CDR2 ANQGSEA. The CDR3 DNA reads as TGCAGCGTTGAAGATCCCGGGCAGGGGAAGGGAAACACCATATATTTT. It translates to CSVEDPGQGKGNTIYF.

The CDR3 here is CASSLGTGTYEQYF. CDR3 in DNA: TGTGCCAGCAGCTTGGGGACAGGGACGTACGAGCAGTACTTC. J is TRBJ2-7 and V is TRBV7-9; 9 nucleotides match TRBD1. Trimming at V came to 3 bases and at J to 4 bases, leaving 4 bases not matched to a gene. The CDR3 sequence is 14 residues long. Germline lookup yields CDR1 SEHNR and CDR2 FQNEAQ (reference sequence).

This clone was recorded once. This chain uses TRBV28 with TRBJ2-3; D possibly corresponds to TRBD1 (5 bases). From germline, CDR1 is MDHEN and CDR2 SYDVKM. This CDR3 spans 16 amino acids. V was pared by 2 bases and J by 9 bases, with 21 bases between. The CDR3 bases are TGTGCCAGCAGTTTAAGGACGCTAGGCCCTAAGGGGACGCAGTATTTT. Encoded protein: CASSLRTLGPKGTQYF.